This record covers a single T cell receptor (beta chain). Its antigen is not identified. This sample was taken from a study of CXCR3-negative and CXCR3-positive naive CD8 T cells. Overall study context: A total of 130 million to 150 million TRB reads was generated, with about 1.5 +/- 0.3 million per library.

5' RACE with UMI labels generated the TRB cDNA libraries. From the 5' RACE reads, TCRdb lists one entry per CDR3 protein and no DNA. This listing includes over 4,000 distinct CDR3 sequences. CDR1 and CDR2 from the germline V gene are SNHLY and FYNNEI. This CDR3 is 15 amino acids long. Study-level findings and limits: When CXCR3-positive naive cells were set against CXCR3-negative naive cells, the former had more hydrophobic TRB CDR3s. TRBV-TRBJ usage matched between naive CXCR3-negative and CXCR3-positive cells but not between memory cells.

Every CD8+ T cell subset underwent triplicate sorting at about 300,000 cells apiece. The specimen was naive CXCR3+ CD8+ T cells from blood. Specified subset: CD45RO-CCR7+CD27+CD95- naive CD8+ T cells expressing CXCR3 (TNR3+). The genes are TRBV2 and TRBJ1-5; TCRdb indicates TRBD1, and absent DNA this call remains unverified. The receptor was isolated from a human donor in good health. Some clones in this sample may be carry-over from other donors' samples. The CDR3 sequence: CASKQGGDSNQPQHF.